The present entry profiles one T cell receptor (beta chain) with its context. Its antigen is still unknown. Germline lookup yields CDR1 SGHVS and CDR2 FQNEAQ. This CDR3 region has 15 residues. The V end lost 1 base, the J end lost 3 bases, and 13 bases lay between the germline ends. For the second PCR, which ran for about 7 to 12 cycles, a sample-barcoded 5' primer and a J-beta primer mix were used. TCRdb used MiXCR to reprocess the 5' RACE reads, holding one entry per CDR3 protein. This sample has 650,000 to 1,000,000 distinct CDR3 sequences, with about half found just once. The sample belongs to a study of blood T cells in healthy people across ages. Study outcomes and limitations: Diversity estimates from one million T cells were considered underestimates. Strongly correlated with naive T cell percentage was TCR beta diversity. While age rose, TCR beta diversity per million T cells dropped in a roughly linear way. The long-lived group displayed more naive CD4+ cells, plus higher diversity, than the aged donors did.

The TCR comes from an elderly man in good health. This rearrangement joins TRBV7-8 to TRBJ2-7; D remains unclear. Source material: blood. The CDR3 spells CASSLVGGRFYEQYF. CDR3 nucleotides: TGTGCCAGCAGCTTAGTAGGCGGCAGGTTCTACGAGCAGTACTTC. The variable domain in full, completed from reference TRBV7-8 and TRBJ2-7, reads GAGVSQSPRYKVAKRGQDVALRCDPISGHVSLFWYQQALGQGPEFLTYFQNEAQLDKSGLPSDRFFAERPEGSVSTLKIQRTQQEDSAVYLCASSLVGGRFYEQYFGPGTRLTVT.